This T cell receptor beta chain was found in a study of naive and memory T cell subsets (dated by TCRdb to about 2017). Study-wide context: According to the figure summarizing the samples, there were 10 blood donors, 7 tuberculin skin test biopsies and 3 saline control biopsies. Skin biopsies were taken from tuberculin skin test sites or from saline-injected control sites and were processed for RNA extraction as described before. PCR2 was typically run as a SYBR Green qPCR and stopped at a set threshold, although low-input samples could use end-point PCR of about 6 cycles instead. Beyond this particular receptor, the publication reports: Higher TCR numbers at tuberculin skin test sites were interpreted as T cell infiltration of a delayed type IV hypersensitivity reaction. Skin biopsy collection and RNA processing details were not given in the paper but referenced to earlier studies. The RNA-based method was acknowledged as potentially sensitive to TCR transcript changes with T cell activation and differentiation. TCR sequences were reportedly recovered from both types of skin biopsy, with far more TCRs being found at tuberculin skin test sites.

CDR1 and CDR2, looked up from the germline V gene (reference sequence), are MNHEY and SMNVEV. Its CDR3 holds 14 amino acids, cysteine through phenylalanine. Of all the DNA, just the CDR3 is kept, 42 bases in frame from base 1. V gives up 6 bases and J gives up 13 bases, and the segment between their germline ends measures 21 bases. Explained via the paper, the treatment or condition label denotes: skin biopsy from PPD injection site in Mantoux-positive individual. The study described a robust, sensitive protocol for amplifying, sequencing and analyzing TCRs, using 3' ligation of a UMI-containing oligonucleotide to TCR cDNA. The tuberculin skin test biopsies were taken from PPD-injected sites in individuals who had a positive Mantoux test. Total RNA was used without cell sorting and was treated with RQ1 DNase before reverse transcription, with a target input of about 1 to 1,100 ng. To check how robust the pipeline was in samples where T cells make up a minority population, libraries were built from skin biopsies and whole blood.

The library came from UMI-ligation and nested PCR. The ligated cDNA was amplified in four rounds of PCR with nested alpha and beta constant region primers together with the SP2 primer. For the blood and skin samples, TCR RNA was reverse transcribed with SuperScript IV using primers for the alpha and beta constant regions. Using T4 RNA ligase 1, an oligonucleotide carrying both the Illumina SP2 primer and a UMI was ligated onto the 3' end of the cDNA. To prevent hairpin formation, the 12-nucleotide UMI was made up of two random hexamers with an eight-base spacer between them. From the second PCR onward, the TCR alpha and beta chain libraries were handled separately, and dual indexing was used for multiplexing. After pooling, the indexed libraries were analyzed by capillary electrophoresis and sequenced on either an Illumina MiSeq or NextSeq. PhiX DNA at roughly 5-7% was added to the libraries to raise base diversity and improve cluster recognition. The published analysis was carried out like this. Demultiplexor took UMIs from read 2, joined the UMIs to the TCR sequence from read 1, and separated reads according to sample indices. V and J genes and V-J junctions were identified by Decombinator, which gave every TCR a five-part identifier that included V and J deletions. Collapsinator used UMIs to correct sequencing errors and PCR amplification heterogeneity, yielding UMI-based abundance per TCR. Identifiers were converted to nucleotide sequence by CDR3Translator and translated to amino acids, and CDR3 regions were extracted on the basis of terminal motifs. After normalization to the amount of input RNA, error-corrected alpha and beta TCR counts from blood and skin were compared. Clones were called with MiXCR by TCRdb after fastp trimmed the public reads at Q25, and only in-frame beta chains were retained. For every CDR3 protein sequence, its rows merge into one entry that carries the most common genes and DNA. In this record, the V and J calls reflect TCRdb's handling and not the investigators' own analysis. For this sample the table gives tens of thousands of distinct CDR3 sequences, of which approximately 6.5% were detected only once. About 6.2% of the sample is in the top ten clones.

Of note for this clonotype: It has no known antigen specificity. The record has no base qualities; no much larger clone is one base away.

The chain was built from TRBV27 and TRBJ1-4; TRBD1 is possibly the D segment (6 matching bases). The sequence derives from an adult in good health. Sample: skin, taken from a tuberculin skin test site. The sequence in DNA is TGTGCCAGCAGCCCGGACAGCTTCCATGAAGGACTGTTTTTT. This codes for CASSPDSFHEGLFF.